Presented here are 14 T cell receptor beta chains from one specimen sequenced in a study of blood T cell repertoires in COVID-19. The method was immunoSEQ multiplex PCR; TCRdb's version includes in-frame clones alone and lacks a portion of them. The sample yields approximately 140,000 clones, around 86% seen once. The sequencing input was peripheral blood. These receptors all stem from a man older than 75 with acute or convalescent COVID-19.

This chain uses TRBV30 with TRBJ2-1, with 13 bases that match TRBD2. This CDR3 is built from 14 residues. The V gene end was trimmed by 7 bases and the J gene end by 12 bases; junction bases not matched to a gene: 12. Per germline, CDR1 GTSNPN and CDR2 SVGIG (reference sequence). CDR3 sequence reads: CAFSPGLAGVAQFF. CDR3 sequence (DNA): TGTGCCTTTTCTCCCGGACTAGCGGGGGTAGCGCAGTTCTTC. Full variable domain (remainder filled in from reference TRBV30 and TRBJ2-1): SQTIHQWPATLVQPVGSPLSLECTVEGTSNPNLYWYRQAAGRGLQLLFYSVGIGQISSEVPQNLSASRPQDRQFILSSKKLLLSDSGFYLCAFSPGLAGVAQFFGPGTRLTVL.

V gene TRBV11-2 combines with J gene TRBJ2-1, with 7 bases matching TRBD1. The germline gives CDR1 SGHAT, CDR2 FQNNGV. This CDR3 contains 15 residues. The junction had 7 bases not matched to a gene; V was cut back by 5 bases and J by 3 bases. As DNA, the CDR3 is TGTGCCAGCAGCCGACAGGGCGAACGCTACAATGAGCAGTTCTTC. Translating gives CASSRQGERYNEQFF.

V is TRBV18 and J is TRBJ1-1; no clear D gene. The CDR3 is 15 residues long. Trimming stripped 2 bases from V and 1 base from J, with 11 bases between. Germline CDR1 reads KGHSH; CDR2 reads LQKENI. The CDR3 sequence: CASSPSKITNTEAFF. The CDR3, as DNA: TGTGCCAGCTCACCATCTAAAATTACGAACACTGAAGCTTTCTTT.

The rearrangement uses TRBV5-6 and TRBJ2-7; 8 nucleotides align to TRBD1. Germline V gene lookup returns CDR1 SGHDT and CDR2 YYEEEE. CDR3 size: 14 residues. V gave up 2 bases and J gave up 3 bases; unmatched junction bases: 4. DNA for the CDR3: TGTGCCAGCAGCTTAGGGACAGGTCTCTACGAGCAGTACTTC. Translating gives CASSLGTGLYEQYF.

The chain recombines TRBV6-9 with TRBJ2-2; 12 nucleotides align to TRBD2. Looked up from germline, CDR1 is MNHGY and CDR2 is SVAAGI. The CDR3 sequence is 17 residues long. V shed 6 bases and J 0 bases; nucleotides not matched to a gene: 5. CDR3 loop: CASSWTSGTANTGELFF. The CDR3 nucleotides read TGTGCCAGCAGCTGGACTAGCGGGACCGCGAACACCGGGGAGCTGTTTTTT.

The chain recombines TRBV28 with TRBJ1-5; TRBD1 might be the D (6 bases). Trimming cost V 3 bases and J 6 bases, with 12 bases left between them. Germline assignment: CDR1 MDHEN and CDR2 SYDVKM. The CDR3 is 14 amino acids. CDR3 nucleotide sequence: TGTGCCAGCAGTTTTTTCAGGGGTGGTCAGCCCCAGCATTTT. Translation: CASSFFRGGQPQHF.

The rearrangement links TRBV11-2 to TRBJ2-3; tentative D call: TRBD2 (5 bases). Germline V CDR1 and CDR2: SGHAT, FQNNGV. This CDR3 contains 12 residues. Deletions cut 7 bases from V and 3 bases from J, with 8 bases between. Here the CDR3 DNA reads TGTGCCAGCACCCCGGGAACAGATACGCAGTATTTT. It codes for CASTPGTDTQYF.

V gene TRBV4-1 combines with J gene TRBJ1-4; 9 bases line up with TRBD1. The CDR3 runs to 16 residues. Germline CDR1 is MGHRA and CDR2 is YSYEKL. J lost 5 bases, V lost 1 base, and 5 bases had no gene match. CDR3 sequence (DNA): TGCGCCAGCAGCCAAGGGGACAGGGCCTCAAATGAAAAACTGTTTTTT. Translating gives CASSQGDRASNEKLFF.

V gene TRBV6-4 combines with J gene TRBJ2-1, with a weak D call TRBD2 (6 bases). The CDR3 is 17 residues long. V was pared by 5 bases and J by 1 base, with 18 bases between. Germline assignment: CDR1 MRHNA and CDR2 SNTAGT. The CDR3 DNA sequence: TGTGCCAGCAGTCCCACCATGACTAGAGCTTCCTACAATGAGCAGTTCTTC. This codes for CASSPTMTRASYNEQFF.

The chain is built from TRBV29-1 and TRBJ2-5; TRBD1 matches at 7 bases. The CDR3 is made up of 16 amino acids. The V gene end was trimmed by 7 bases and the J gene end by 5 bases; junction bases not matched to a gene: 19. Germline V CDR1 and CDR2: SQVTM, ANQGSEA. Here the CDR3 reads CSALPYLDRAGETQYF. In DNA form, the CDR3 reads TGCAGCGCCCTACCATACCTTGACAGGGCTGGTGAGACCCAGTACTTC.

The genes are TRBV5-6 and TRBJ2-3, with D perhaps TRBD2 (5 bases). Looked up from germline, CDR1 is SGHDT and CDR2 is YYEEEE. V shed 0 bases and J shed 4 bases, with 18 bases lying between them. CDR3 length: 17 residues. In DNA form, the CDR3 reads TGTGCCAGCAGCTTGGATCGATCTAGCACTGGGGCAGATACGCAGTATTTT. Its translation: CASSLDRSSTGADTQYF.

As concerns this clone: The junction shows a germline mismatch at one end, possibly a read error. The chain couples TRBV19 to TRBJ1-1, with D unresolved. This CDR3 comprises 13 residues. Germline V gene lookup returns CDR1 LNHDA and CDR2 SQIVND (reference sequence). DNA of the CDR3: TGTGCCAGTACTATAAACCCGGACACTGAAGCTTTCTTT. The encoded protein is CASTINPDTEAFF.

The chain carries TRBV7-2 and TRBJ1-6; D not resolved. Germline V gives CDR1 SGHTA, CDR2 FQGNSA. The CDR3 contains 14 residues. V was clipped by 8 bases and J by 0 bases, with 8 bases between them. This CDR3 reads CASQYSSYNSPLHF. The CDR3 DNA follows: TGTGCCAGCCAATACAGCTCCTATAATTCACCCCTCCACTTT.

This chain connects TRBV7-8 to TRBJ2-3; D unresolved. V gave up 5 bases and J gave up 4 bases, with 7 bases separating them. From germline, CDR1 is SGHVS and CDR2 FQNEAQ. The CDR3 runs to 12 residues. In DNA, the CDR3 is TGTGCCAGCAGCACATTCTCAGATACGCAGTATTTT. Translated: CASSTFSDTQYF.